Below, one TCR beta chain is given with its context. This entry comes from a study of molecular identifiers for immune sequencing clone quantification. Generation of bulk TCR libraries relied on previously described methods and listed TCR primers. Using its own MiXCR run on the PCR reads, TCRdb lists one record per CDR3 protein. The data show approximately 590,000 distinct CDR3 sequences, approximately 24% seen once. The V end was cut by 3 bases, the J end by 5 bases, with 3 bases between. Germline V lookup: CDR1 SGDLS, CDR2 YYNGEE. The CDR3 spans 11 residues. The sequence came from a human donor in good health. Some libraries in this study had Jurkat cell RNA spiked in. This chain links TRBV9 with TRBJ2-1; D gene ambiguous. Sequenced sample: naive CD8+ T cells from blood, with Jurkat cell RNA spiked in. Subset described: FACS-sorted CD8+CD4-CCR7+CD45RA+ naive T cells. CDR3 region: CASSGDNEQFF. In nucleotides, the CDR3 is TGTGCCAGCAGCGGGGACAATGAGCAGTTCTTC.